What follows are 26 T cell receptor beta chains derived from one specimen sequenced in a study of T cells in Graves' hyperthyroidism and ophthalmopathy. RNA transcripts provided the source from which TCR beta CDR3 regions were amplified. The HTBI primer set served for first-round RT-PCR of the TCR CDR3. TCRdb re-called the multiplex PCR reads through MiXCR, storing one row per CDR3 protein. The sample includes about 290,000 distinct CDR3 sequences, about 14% seen only once; the top ten take around 7.9%. The sample consisted of blood. Receptors originate from a woman in her twenties or thirties with Graves' hyperthyroidism that later progressed to Graves' ophthalmopathy.

This clonotype was observed at least ten times. This rearrangement joins TRBV11-1 to TRBJ2-7; D ambiguous. Germline CDR1 reads SGHAT; CDR2 reads FQDESV (reference sequence). V gave up 5 bases and J gave up 6 bases, with 20 bases separating them. This CDR3 spans 15 amino acids. The chain's CDR3 is CASSPDRAPTLEQYF. In DNA form, the CDR3 reads TGTGCCAGCAGCCCAGACCGGGCCCCGACCCTCGAGCAGTACTTC.

The chain is built from TRBV12-3 or TRBV12-4 and TRBJ2-5; D might be TRBD2 (6 bases). The ends were cut back, 5 bases at V and 2 bases at J, with 15 bases in the middle. There are 15 residues in the CDR3. The CDR3 loop reads CASSDPRDFQETQYF. The CDR3 nucleotides read TGTGCCAGCAGTGACCCCCGGGACTTTCAAGAGACCCAGTACTTC.

This clonotype was observed a handful of times. The DNA for the CDR3 is TGTGCCAGCAGCTTAACTGTGTCGGGGGGGTACGTGGACACTGAAGCTTTCTTT. Amino acid sequence: CASSLTVSGGYVDTEAFF. The chain links TRBV7-8 to TRBJ1-1; perhaps TRBD1 as D (5 bases). Germline V gene lookup returns CDR1 SGHVS and CDR2 FQNEAQ. The V and J ends lost 2 bases and 3 bases respectively, with 22 bases between them. This CDR3 contains 18 residues.

Only a few counts were recorded for this clonotype. The V call is TRBV9, the J call TRBJ1-1, with TRBD1 as a possible D gene (5 bases). V dropped 3 bases and J dropped 1 base, with 13 bases sitting between them. In germline, CDR1 is SGDLS, CDR2 YYNGEE. This CDR3 region has 15 residues. CDR3 bases: TGTGCCAGCAGCGGCGAGGAGGGGCGGAACACTGAAGCTTTCTTT. This sequence encodes CASSGEEGRNTEAFF. Full variable domain (outside the CDR3, taken from reference TRBV9 and TRBJ1-1): DSGVTQTPKHLITATGQRVTLRCSPRSGDLSVYWYQQSLDQGLQFLIQYYNGEERAKGNILERFSAQQFPDLHSELNLSSLELGDSALYFCASSGEEGRNTEAFFGQGTRLTVV.

There are a few counts of this clonotype. This chain joins TRBV4-1 and TRBJ2-3; D possibly corresponds to TRBD2 (5 bases). Per the germline V gene, CDR1 is MGHRA and CDR2 is YSYEKL. CDR3 size: 19 residues. The V and J ends lost 3 bases and 0 bases respectively, with 22 bases between them. The CDR3 region is CASSQRGFEEAVSTDTQYF. The DNA of the CDR3 is TGCGCCAGCAGCCAGCGAGGATTTGAGGAAGCGGTTAGCACAGATACGCAGTATTTT.

This clonotype has at least ten counts. CDR3: CATSSSGHSNYGYTF. CDR3 sequence (DNA): TGTGCCACCAGTTCCTCTGGACACTCCAACTATGGCTACACCTTC. The chain uses TRBV24-1 and TRBJ1-2; perhaps TRBD1 as D (5 bases). The CDR3 spans 15 residues. Between the trimmed V and J ends, which lost 6 bases and 2 bases, there was a span of 15 bases. Germline-derived CDR1 and CDR2 are KGHDR and SFDVKD.

This clonotype was counted many times. V is TRBV28 and J is TRBJ2-7, with 7 bases fitting TRBD1. The V gene end was trimmed by 7 bases and the J gene end by 0 bases; junction bases not matched to a gene: 6. The CDR3 runs to 14 residues. Germline loops: CDR1 MDHEN, CDR2 SYDVKM. The CDR3 coding sequence is TGTGCCAGCACAACAGGGGCCCCCTCCTACGAGCAGTACTTC. It codes for CASTTGAPSYEQYF.

There are many counts of this clonotype. The chain links TRBV7-9 to TRBJ2-7, with D perhaps being TRBD1 or TRBD2 (5 bases each). The germline V gene has CDR1 SEHNR and CDR2 FQNEAQ (reference sequence). The V gene lost 2 bases and the J gene lost 4 bases, with 18 bases spanning the gap. The CDR3 sequence is 16 residues long. The CDR3 coding sequence is TGTGCCAGCAGCTTAATAATGATGGGGACGGGGTACGAGCAGTACTTC. Protein product: CASSLIMMGTGYEQYF. The full variable domain, its missing parts supplied by reference TRBV7-9 and TRBJ2-7, is DTGVSQNPRHKITKRGQNVTFRCDPISEHNRLYWYRQTLGQGPEFLTYFQNEAQLEKSRLLSDRFSAERPKGSFSTLEIQRTEQGDSAMYLCASSLIMMGTGYEQYFGPGTRLTVT.

Many counts were recorded for this clonotype. The V gene is TRBV18, the J gene TRBJ2-3; 11 bases align to TRBD2. Trimming at V came to 2 bases and at J to 4 bases, leaving 2 bases not matched to a gene. This CDR3 comprises 15 residues. From germline, CDR1 is KGHSH and CDR2 LQKENI. The CDR3 reads CASSPALAGADTQYF. The CDR3 DNA reads TGTGCCAGCTCACCAGCACTAGCGGGGGCAGATACGCAGTATTTT.

This clonotype was counted between two and nine times. V gene TRBV14 combines with J gene TRBJ2-5; D is possibly TRBD1 or TRBD2 (5 bases each). The V and J ends lost 3 bases and 10 bases respectively, with 9 bases between them. This CDR3 has 11 amino acids. Per the germline V gene, CDR1 is SGHDN and CDR2 is FVKESK. The CDR3 here is CASSHGTGQYF. DNA of the CDR3: TGTGCCAGCAGCCACGGGACGGGCCAGTACTTC.

The DNA of the CDR3 is TGCGCCAGCAGCCCGTCCGGGGGGAACACTGAAGCTTTCTTT. Translating it yields CASSPSGGNTEAFF. The chain carries TRBV5-1 and TRBJ1-1; possible D gene TRBD1, 5 bases. The CDR3 sequence is 14 residues long. CDR1 and CDR2 from the germline V gene are SGHRS and YFSETQ. V lost 4 bases, J lost 1 base, and 11 bases lay in between.

This clonotype was found a few times. The chain recombines TRBV5-4 with TRBJ2-5; a possible D gene is TRBD2 (6 bases). The CDR3 contains 14 residues. Trimming left V 1 base short and J 5 bases short, with 12 bases between. Per germline, CDR1 SGHNT and CDR2 YYREEE (reference sequence). The CDR3 DNA sequence: TGTGCCAGCAGCTTGCTTGCTGGGGGGGAGACCCAGTACTTC. Translating gives CASSLLAGGETQYF.

The table lists this clonotype with many counts. CDR3 sequence (DNA): TGTGCCAGCAGCGCGACAGAAGACTATGGCTACACCTTC. Protein: CASSATEDYGYTF. The chain joins TRBV9 to TRBJ1-2, with D possibly being TRBD1 (5 bases). Deletions cut 3 bases from V and 3 bases from J, with 9 bases between. Germline V gives CDR1 SGDLS, CDR2 YYNGEE. The CDR3 covers 13 residues.

This clonotype has ten or more counts. The rearrangement uses TRBV28 and TRBJ2-7, with a possible D match to TRBD1 (5 bases). This CDR3 has 14 amino acids. The germline gives CDR1 MDHEN, CDR2 SYDVKM. Trimming cost V 3 bases and J 2 bases, with 11 bases left between them. The CDR3 reads CASSFGRAPYEQYF. The CDR3 bases are TGTGCCAGCAGTTTTGGCAGGGCCCCCTACGAGCAGTACTTC.

J is TRBJ2-3 and V is TRBV20-1, with D perhaps TRBD1 (5 bases). Germline V CDR1 and CDR2: DFQATT, SNEGSKA (reference sequence). V was shortened by 2 bases and J by 4 bases, with 13 bases between the two germline ends. The CDR3 runs to 14 residues. The CDR3 sequence is CSARPLGAADTQYF. The CDR3 nucleotides are TGCAGTGCTAGACCGCTAGGGGCGGCAGATACGCAGTATTTT.

The sample holds a few counts of this clonotype. This chain uses TRBV29-1 with TRBJ2-1; the D gene is possibly TRBD2 (6 bases). Trimming shortened V by 4 bases and J by 8 bases, and 15 bases separated the two germline ends. The germline V gene encodes CDR1 SQVTM and CDR2 ANQGSEA. The CDR3 runs to 13 residues. CDR3 amino acids: CSVATSPWYEQFF. CDR3 DNA sequence: TGCAGCGTTGCGACTAGTCCCTGGTATGAGCAGTTCTTC.

This clonotype showed up just a few times. CDR3 residues: CASSSPPNTDTQYF. The CDR3 coding sequence is TGCGCCAGCAGCTCCCCACCCAACACAGATACGCAGTATTTT. The J gene is TRBJ2-3, the V gene TRBV5-1; D unresolved. Between the trimmed V and J ends, which lost 3 bases and 2 bases, there was a span of 10 bases. Germline V gives CDR1 SGHRS, CDR2 YFSETQ. CDR3 length equals 14 residues. The variable domain in full, with the rest retrieved from reference TRBV5-1 and TRBJ2-3, is KAGVTQTPRYLIKTRGQQVTLSCSPISGHRSVSWYQQTPGQGLQFLFEYFSETQRNKGNFPGRFSGRQFSNSRSEMNVSTLELGDSALYLCASSSPPNTDTQYFGPGTRLTVL.

This clonotype was recorded many times. The chain couples TRBV18 to TRBJ2-3; 7 nucleotides match TRBD1. Trimming cost V 5 bases and J 1 base; bases outside gene matches: 9. Germline V gene sequence: CDR1 KGHSH, CDR2 LQKENI. The CDR3 has 16 amino acids. This chain's CDR3 is CASSADRLTRTDTQYF. The CDR3 coding sequence is TGTGCCAGCTCAGCGGACAGGCTAACCCGCACAGATACGCAGTATTTT. Filled out from reference TRBV18 and TRBJ2-3, the complete variable domain reads NAGVMQNPRHLVRRRGQEARLRCSPMKGHSHVYWYRQLPEEGLKFMVYLQKENIIDESGMPKERFSAEFPKEGPSILRIQQVVRGDSAAYFCASSADRLTRTDTQYFGPGTRLTVL.

The chain combines TRBV19 with TRBJ2-2, with D unclear. This CDR3 has 16 residues. The ends were cut back, 6 bases at V and 4 bases at J, with 18 bases in the middle. Per germline, CDR1 LNHDA and CDR2 SQIVND (reference sequence). The CDR3 region is CASSPQDPPITGELFF. The CDR3, as DNA: TGTGCCAGTAGCCCCCAGGACCCTCCGATCACCGGGGAGCTGTTTTTT.

This clonotype was counted at least ten times. The chain combines TRBV28 with TRBJ1-1; TRBD1 is a possible D gene (6 bases). The V end lost 2 bases, the J end lost 7 bases, and 11 bases lay between the germline ends. This CDR3 comprises 13 residues. Per germline, CDR1 MDHEN and CDR2 SYDVKM. The CDR3: CASSLGTSGEAFF. CDR3 bases: TGTGCCAGCAGTTTAGGGACATCAGGTGAAGCTTTCTTT.

This clonotype was seen ten or more times. This sequence joins TRBV27 and TRBJ1-1; the D is unclear. V was cut by 3 bases and J by 0 bases, with 8 bases left in between. Germline-derived CDR1 and CDR2 are MNHEY and SMNVEV (reference sequence). This CDR3 spans 14 amino acids. The CDR3 reads CASSFLSVNTEAFF. CDR3 in DNA: TGTGCCAGCAGTTTCCTCTCGGTGAACACTGAAGCTTTCTTT.

This clonotype is a singleton in its sample. V usage is TRBV7-6 and J usage is TRBJ1-4, with D uncertain. With 1 base removed from V and 5 bases from J, the gap between germline ends came to 11 bases. The germline CDR1 and CDR2 sequences are SGHVS and FNYEAQ. The CDR3 totals 15 residues. The CDR3 DNA is TGTGCCAGCAGCTTAGGAGGGAGAGAGAATGAAAAACTGTTTTTT. This codes for CASSLGGRENEKLFF.

The sample holds many counts of this clonotype. V usage is TRBV20-1 and J usage is TRBJ2-1, with 12 bases matching TRBD2. Per the germline V gene, CDR1 is DFQATT and CDR2 is SNEGSKA (reference sequence). CDR3 size: 18 residues. V was clipped by 1 base and J by 4 bases; unmatched bases: 11. The CDR3 DNA is TGCAGTGCTAGAGCCGGGACTAGCGGGCCCGATCCTTACAATGAGCAGTTCTTC. This codes for CSARAGTSGPDPYNEQFF.

The table lists this clonotype with many counts. The chain combines TRBV7-8 with TRBJ2-1, with a tentative D call TRBD2 (5 bases). V was pared by 2 bases and J by 3 bases, with 11 bases between. Germline V CDR1 and CDR2: SGHVS, FQNEAQ. This CDR3 is built from 15 residues. In nucleotides, the CDR3 is TGTGCCAGCAGCTTAAAGGCGGGTTACTACAATGAGCAGTTCTTC. It codes for CASSLKAGYYNEQFF. The variable domain in full, with the rest retrieved from reference TRBV7-8 and TRBJ2-1, is GAGVSQSPRYKVAKRGQDVALRCDPISGHVSLFWYQQALGQGPEFLTYFQNEAQLDKSGLPSDRFFAERPEGSVSTLKIQRTQQEDSAVYLCASSLKAGYYNEQFFGPGTRLTVL.

This clonotype has more than one count but fewer than ten. The chain carries TRBV4-3 and TRBJ1-2; no reliable D call. The CDR3 contains 11 residues. V dropped 4 bases and J dropped 8 bases, with 8 bases sitting between them. Germline V CDR1 and CDR2: LGHNA, YSLEER. In nucleotides, the CDR3 is TGCGCCAGCAGCCGAGGACGAGGCTACACCTTC. Protein sequence: CASSRGRGYTF.

This clonotype was counted at least ten times. CDR3 protein: CASSSRPRGNFYEQYF. CDR3 bases: TGCGCCAGCAGCTCCCGTCCTCGGGGGAACTTCTACGAGCAGTACTTC. The chain joins TRBV5-1 to TRBJ2-7; tentative D call: TRBD2 (6 bases). Per the germline V gene, CDR1 is SGHRS and CDR2 is YFSETQ. V lost 3 bases to trimming and J lost 3 bases, with 19 bases between them. CDR3 length: 16 residues.